These T cell receptor beta chains were read from a single sample in a study of blood T cell repertoires in COVID-19. Using immunoSEQ multiplex PCR, the repertoire was profiled, and TCRdb retains in-frame clones only, with some absent. Seen here are 200,000 to 250,000 clones, 85% to 90% observed once, and the top ten hold under 3.5%. Sequenced material: peripheral blood. These receptors came from a man under 40 with COVID-19, enrolled during active disease. CDR3s include the opening cysteine and the closing phenylalanine or tryptophan. D genes are given only for firm matches. Only part of the rows carry a size: once, few, many, or a class if the clone is expanded.

length: 18
size: once
V: TRBV7-6
J: TRBJ1-5
D: TRBD1
DNA: TGTGCCAGCAGCCATCCAAAGGACAGGGGGGGGAAGTGTCAGCCCCAGCATTTT
CDR3: CASSHPKDRGGKCQPQHF

length: 15
size: -
V: TRBV9
J: TRBJ1-4
D: -
DNA: TGTGCCAGCAGCGTAGGGGGAGGGGAAGGTGAAAAACTGTTTTTT
CDR3: CASSVGGGEGEKLFF

length: 14
size: -
V: TRBV18
J: TRBJ1-1
D: -
DNA: TGTGCCAGCTCACCAGGGGCAGTAACCACTGAAGCTTTCTTT
CDR3: CASSPGAVTTEAFF

length: 17
size: -
V: TRBV14
J: TRBJ2-3
D: TRBD2
DNA: TGTGCCAGCAGCCAACAAGGACTAGCGGGAGAAAGGGATACGCAGTATTTT
CDR3: CASSQQGLAGERDTQYF

length: 16
size: few
V: TRBV19
J: TRBJ1-3
D: TRBD1
DNA: TGTGCCAGTAGTATCGACAGGGGAGCTGGTGGAAACACCATATATTTT
CDR3: CASSIDRGAGGNTIYF

length: 16
size: -
V: TRBV5-4
J: TRBJ2-3
D: -
DNA: TGTGCCAGCAGCTTGGTAGGAGCGGAGGTCACAGATACGCAGTATTTT
CDR3: CASSLVGAEVTDTQYF

length: 13
size: once
V: TRBV28
J: TRBJ1-1
D: -
DNA: TGTGCCAGCAGTTTCGTGGACAGCACTGAAGCTTTCTTT
CDR3: CASSFVDSTEAFF

length: 14
size: -
V: TRBV6-5
J: TRBJ2-1
D: TRBD1
DNA: TGTGCCAGCAGACTACGACAGGGCCCCAATGAGCAGTTCTTC
CDR3: CASRLRQGPNEQFF

length: 14
size: once
V: TRBV6-2/TRBV6-3
J: TRBJ1-1
D: -
DNA: TGTGCCAGCAGCGGGACACCTCTTGGGACTGAAGCTTTCTTT
CDR3: CASSGTPLGTEAFF

length: 13
size: -
V: TRBV18
J: TRBJ1-2
D: -
DNA: TGTGCCAGCTCACCCCGGATGCAGGATGGCTACACCTTC
CDR3: CASSPRMQDGYTF

length: 14
size: -
V: TRBV7-9
J: TRBJ2-3
D: -
DNA: TGTGCCAGCAGCCGTACAGTGTTCCCAGATACGCAGTATTTT
CDR3: CASSRTVFPDTQYF

length: 14
size: -
V: TRBV10-3
J: TRBJ2-2
D: -
DNA: TGTGCCATCAGTGAGAACAGGGCGACCGGGGAGCTGTTTTTT
CDR3: CAISENRATGELFF

length: 14
size: few
V: TRBV3-1/TRBV3-2
J: TRBJ1-5
D: TRBD1
DNA: TGTGCCAGCAGCCGGGACAGCGGCAATCAGCCCCAGCATTTT
CDR3: CASSRDSGNQPQHF

length: 14
size: -
V: TRBV7-6
J: TRBJ1-2
D: TRBD1
DNA: TGTGCCAGCAGCTTAGGTCCAGGGGGCCTTGGCTACACCTTC
CDR3: CASSLGPGGLGYTF

length: 14
size: -
V: TRBV30
J: TRBJ2-7
D: -
DNA: TGTGCCTGGAGTGTCGGGCTAGCTCCCTACGAGCAGTACTTC
CDR3: CAWSVGLAPYEQYF

length: 17
size: -
V: TRBV4-3
J: TRBJ2-2
D: -
DNA: TGCGCCAGCAGCCGTTCACGTACAGGGTCGGACACCGGGGAGCTGTTTTTT
CDR3: CASSRSRTGSDTGELFF

length: 17
size: once
V: TRBV27
J: TRBJ1-6
D: -
DNA: TGTGCCAGCAGTCCCCTCCCTCGGGCAGGGTCCAATTCACCCCTCCACTTT
CDR3: CASSPLPRAGSNSPLHF

length: 13
size: once
V: TRBV19
J: TRBJ2-7
D: -
DNA: TGTGCCACCCTCCCCCCTAACTCCTACGAGCAGTACTTC
CDR3: CATLPPNSYEQYF

length: 15
size: -
V: TRBV15
J: TRBJ1-5
D: TRBD1
DNA: TGTGCCACCAGCAGCCTACGACAGGGAAATCAGCCCCAGCATTTT
CDR3: CATSSLRQGNQPQHF

length: 14
size: -
V: TRBV30
J: TRBJ1-2
D: TRBD1
DNA: TGTGCCTGGAGAATACAGGGGGCGGGTTATGGCTACACCTTC
CDR3: CAWRIQGAGYGYTF

length: 22
size: -
V: TRBV15
J: TRBJ2-1
D: TRBD2
DNA: TGTGCCACCAGCAGAGATAGCGGTGCAGGTAGACTAGCGGGAGGTCCGTACAATGAGCAGTTCTTC
CDR3: CATSRDSGAGRLAGGPYNEQFF

length: 15
size: -
V: TRBV15
J: TRBJ2-5
D: TRBD2
DNA: TGTGCCACCAGAATCGGACTAGCGGGAGTAGAGACCCAATACTTC
CDR3: CATRIGLAGVETQYF

length: 15
size: -
V: TRBV7-3
J: TRBJ1-2
D: -
DNA: TGTGCCAGCAGCTTAATGCCAGGACTCTCCTATGGCTACACCTTC
CDR3: CASSLMPGLSYGYTF

length: 15
size: -
V: TRBV11-2
J: TRBJ1-2
D: TRBD1
DNA: TGTGCCAGCAGCTTTCAAGGGACAGCCCTTTATGGCTACACCTTC
CDR3: CASSFQGTALYGYTF

length: 13
size: -
V: TRBV6-5
J: TRBJ1-1
D: -
DNA: TGTGCCAGCAGTTACTCCCGGAACACTGAAGCTTTCTTT
CDR3: CASSYSRNTEAFF

length: 13
size: -
V: TRBV7-2
J: TRBJ2-5
D: -
DNA: TGTGCCAGCAGCTCCAGGGTTCGGGAGACCCAGTACTTC
CDR3: CASSSRVRETQYF

length: 15
size: once
V: TRBV19
J: TRBJ1-2
D: TRBD1
DNA: TGTGCCAGTAGCCAATCCAGGGGGGCTAACTATGGCTACACCTTC
CDR3: CASSQSRGANYGYTF

length: 15
size: -
V: TRBV6-2/TRBV6-3
J: TRBJ1-1
D: -
DNA: TGTGCCAGCAGTCAATGGGGGCCCGGGGACACTGAAGCTTTCTTT
CDR3: CASSQWGPGDTEAFF

length: 17
size: -
V: TRBV3-1/TRBV3-2
J: TRBJ1-1
D: TRBD1
DNA: TGTGCCAGCAGCCAACGCACAGGGGGTCGGACGAACACTGAAGCTTTCTTT
CDR3: CASSQRTGGRTNTEAFF

length: 13
size: -
V: TRBV7-9
J: TRBJ2-1
D: -
DNA: TGTGCCAGCAGACTAGGCCGCGATAATGAGCAGTTCTTC
CDR3: CASRLGRDNEQFF